This entry is about one T cell receptor (beta chain). Using immunoSEQ multiplex PCR, the repertoire was profiled, and TCRdb retains in-frame clones only, with some absent. This table has 60,000 to 75,000 clones, around four fifths appearing once. The data were obtained in a study of blood T cell repertoires in COVID-19. Study as a whole: PBMCs, B-cell-depleted T cells, or T cells were the source of the cDNA or gDNA that made up the material.

Sequencing was performed on peripheral blood. The sequence derives from a human donor in a cohort sampled during active COVID-19.

The CDR3 sequence: CASSRDRARIGNQPQHF. The CDR3 bases are TGTGCCAGCAGTCGGGACAGGGCGAGGATTGGCAATCAGCCCCAGCATTTT. The V and J genes are TRBV6-2 or TRBV6-3 and TRBJ1-5; 9 bases align to TRBD1. With 5 bases clipped from V and 2 bases from J, the junction kept 10 bases outside the gene matches. CDR1 and CDR2 (germline): MNHEY, SVGEGT. This CDR3 comprises 17 residues.